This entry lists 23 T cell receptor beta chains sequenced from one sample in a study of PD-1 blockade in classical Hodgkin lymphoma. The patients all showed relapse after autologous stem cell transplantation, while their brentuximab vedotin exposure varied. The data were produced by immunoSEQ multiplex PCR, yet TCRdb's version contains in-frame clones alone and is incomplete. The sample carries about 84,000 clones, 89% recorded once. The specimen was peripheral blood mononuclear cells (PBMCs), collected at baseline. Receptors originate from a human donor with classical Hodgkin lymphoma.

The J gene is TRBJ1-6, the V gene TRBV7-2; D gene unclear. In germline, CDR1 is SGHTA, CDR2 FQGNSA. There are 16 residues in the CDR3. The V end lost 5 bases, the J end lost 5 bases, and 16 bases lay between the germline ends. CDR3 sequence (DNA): TGTGCCAGCAGCGAGGCATACCAACCTCATAATTCACCCCTCCACTTT. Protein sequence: CASSEAYQPHNSPLHF.

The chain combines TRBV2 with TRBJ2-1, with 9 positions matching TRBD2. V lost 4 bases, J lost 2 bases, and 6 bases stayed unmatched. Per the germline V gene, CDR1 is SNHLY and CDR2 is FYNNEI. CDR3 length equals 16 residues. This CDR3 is CASSAVSGRTYNEQFF. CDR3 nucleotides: TGTGCCAGCAGTGCGGTAAGCGGGAGGACCTACAATGAGCAGTTCTTC.

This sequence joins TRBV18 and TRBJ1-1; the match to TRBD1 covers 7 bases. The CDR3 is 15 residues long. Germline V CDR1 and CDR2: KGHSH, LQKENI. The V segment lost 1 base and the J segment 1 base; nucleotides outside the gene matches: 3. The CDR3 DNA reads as TGTGCCAGCTCACCACTCGACAGGGCGAACACTGAAGCTTTCTTT. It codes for CASSPLDRANTEAFF.

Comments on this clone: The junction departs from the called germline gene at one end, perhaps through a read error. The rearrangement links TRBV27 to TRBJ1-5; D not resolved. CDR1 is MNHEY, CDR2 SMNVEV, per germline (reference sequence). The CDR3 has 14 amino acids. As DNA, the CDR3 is TGTGCCAGCAGGTTATCATCGGTGATCGACCCCCAGCATTTT. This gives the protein CASRLSSVIDPQHF.

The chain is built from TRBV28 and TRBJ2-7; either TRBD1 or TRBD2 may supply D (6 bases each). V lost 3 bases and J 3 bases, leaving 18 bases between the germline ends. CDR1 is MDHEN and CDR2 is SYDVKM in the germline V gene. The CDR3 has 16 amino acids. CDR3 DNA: TGTGCCAGCAGTTTTGGAGGGGGATTAACCCACTACGAGCAGTACTTC. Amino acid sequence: CASSFGGGLTHYEQYF.

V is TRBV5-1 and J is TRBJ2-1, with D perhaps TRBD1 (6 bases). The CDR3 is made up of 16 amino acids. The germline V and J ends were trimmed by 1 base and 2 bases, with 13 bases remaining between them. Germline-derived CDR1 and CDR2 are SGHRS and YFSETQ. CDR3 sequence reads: CASSLTWAGAYNEQFF. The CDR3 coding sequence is TGCGCCAGCAGCTTGACATGGGCAGGGGCCTACAATGAGCAGTTCTTC.

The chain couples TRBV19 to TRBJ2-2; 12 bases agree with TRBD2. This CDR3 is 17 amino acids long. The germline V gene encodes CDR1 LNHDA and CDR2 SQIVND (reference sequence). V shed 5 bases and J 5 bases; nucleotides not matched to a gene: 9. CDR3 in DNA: TGTGCCAGTAGTCACCTCCGGACTAGCGGGGCTACCGGGGAGCTGTTTTTT. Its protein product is CASSHLRTSGATGELFF. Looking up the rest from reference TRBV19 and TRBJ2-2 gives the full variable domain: DGGITQSPKYLFRKEGQNVTLSCEQNLNHDAMYWYRQDPGQGLRLIYYSQIVNDFQKGDIAEGYSVSREKKESFPLTVTSAQKNPTAFYLCASSHLRTSGATGELFFGEGSRLTVL.

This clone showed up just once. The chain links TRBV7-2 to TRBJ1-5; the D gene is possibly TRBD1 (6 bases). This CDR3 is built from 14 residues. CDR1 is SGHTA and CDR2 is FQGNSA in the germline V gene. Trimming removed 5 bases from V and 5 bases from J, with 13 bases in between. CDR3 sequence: CASSHRAGDQPQHF. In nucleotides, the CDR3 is TGTGCCAGCAGCCACAGGGCAGGGGATCAGCCCCAGCATTTT. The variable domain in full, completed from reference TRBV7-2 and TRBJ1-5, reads GAGVSQSPSNKVTEKGKDVELRCDPISGHTALYWYRQSLGQGLEFLIYFQGNSAPDKSGLPSDRFSAERTGGSVSTLTIQRTQQEDSAVYLCASSHRAGDQPQHFGDGTRLSIL.

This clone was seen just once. CDR3: CASSYNREVMNTEAFF. The CDR3 DNA is TGTGCCAGCAGTTACAACCGGGAAGTGATGAACACTGAAGCTTTCTTT. The chain is built from TRBV6-6 and TRBJ1-1; no clear D gene. This CDR3 comprises 16 residues. Trimming took off 2 bases at V and 0 bases at J, with 13 bases between the two ends. From germline, CDR1 is MNHNY and CDR2 SVGAGI (reference sequence).

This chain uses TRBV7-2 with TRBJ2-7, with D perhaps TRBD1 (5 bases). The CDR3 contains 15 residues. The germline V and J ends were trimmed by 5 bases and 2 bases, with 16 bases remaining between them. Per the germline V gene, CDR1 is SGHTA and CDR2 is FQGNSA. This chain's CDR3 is CASSRVLDSPYEQYF. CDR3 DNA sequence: TGTGCCAGCAGCCGCGTCCTCGACAGTCCCTACGAGCAGTACTTC.

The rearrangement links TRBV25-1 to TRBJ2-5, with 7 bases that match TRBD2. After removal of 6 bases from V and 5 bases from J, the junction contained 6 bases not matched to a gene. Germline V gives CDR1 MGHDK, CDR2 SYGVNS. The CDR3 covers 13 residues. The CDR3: CASSPWGGETQYF. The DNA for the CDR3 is TGTGCCAGCAGCCCCTGGGGAGGGGAGACCCAGTACTTC.

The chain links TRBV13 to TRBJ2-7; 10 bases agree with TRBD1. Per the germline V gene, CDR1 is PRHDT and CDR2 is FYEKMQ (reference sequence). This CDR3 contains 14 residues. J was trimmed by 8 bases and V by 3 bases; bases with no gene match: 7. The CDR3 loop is CASSFGAGQGKQYF. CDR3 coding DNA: TGTGCCAGCAGCTTCGGAGCGGGACAGGGGAAGCAGTACTTC.

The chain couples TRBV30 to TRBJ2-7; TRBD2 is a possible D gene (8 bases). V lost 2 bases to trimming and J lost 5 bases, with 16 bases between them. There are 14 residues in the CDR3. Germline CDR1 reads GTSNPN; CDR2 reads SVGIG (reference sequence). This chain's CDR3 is CAWSTGAGGHEQYF. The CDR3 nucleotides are TGTGCCTGGAGTACAGGGGCGGGGGGCCACGAGCAGTACTTC.

The CDR3 DNA reads TGTGCCAGCAGTTATCCTGGGACAGTGAACACTGAAGCTTTCTTT. Translation: CASSYPGTVNTEAFF. The chain has TRBV6-6 and TRBJ1-1; TRBD1 agrees at 7 bases. The length of the CDR3 is 15 residues. V trimming: 3 bases; J trimming: 0 bases; junction bases outside the gene matches: 4. The V gene's germline CDR1 is MNHNY and CDR2 SVGAGI (reference sequence).

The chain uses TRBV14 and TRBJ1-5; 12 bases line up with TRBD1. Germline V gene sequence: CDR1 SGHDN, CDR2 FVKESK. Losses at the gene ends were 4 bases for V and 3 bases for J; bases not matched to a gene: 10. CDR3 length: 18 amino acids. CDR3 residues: CASSLPLGTGGSNQPQHF. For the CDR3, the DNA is TGTGCCAGCAGCCTCCCCTTGGGGACAGGGGGCTCCAATCAGCCCCAGCATTTT.

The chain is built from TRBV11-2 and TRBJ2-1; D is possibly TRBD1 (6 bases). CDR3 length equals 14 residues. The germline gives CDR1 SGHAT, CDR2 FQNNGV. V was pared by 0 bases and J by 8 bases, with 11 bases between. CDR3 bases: TGTGCCAGCAGCTTAGAAGCACAGGGATATGAGCAGTTCTTC. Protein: CASSLEAQGYEQFF.

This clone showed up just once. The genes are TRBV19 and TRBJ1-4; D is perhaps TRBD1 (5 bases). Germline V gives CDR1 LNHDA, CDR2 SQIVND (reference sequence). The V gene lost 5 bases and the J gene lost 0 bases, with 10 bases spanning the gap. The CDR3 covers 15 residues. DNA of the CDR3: TGTGCCAGTAGTTTGGCAGGGTCAACTAATGAAAAACTGTTTTTT. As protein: CASSLAGSTNEKLFF.

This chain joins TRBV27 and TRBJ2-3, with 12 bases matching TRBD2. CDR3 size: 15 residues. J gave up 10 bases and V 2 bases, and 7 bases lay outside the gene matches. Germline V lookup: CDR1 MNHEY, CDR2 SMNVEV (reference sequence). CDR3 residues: CASSLTTSGSGAQYF. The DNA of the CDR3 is TGTGCCAGCAGTTTAACGACTAGCGGGAGCGGGGCGCAGTATTTT.

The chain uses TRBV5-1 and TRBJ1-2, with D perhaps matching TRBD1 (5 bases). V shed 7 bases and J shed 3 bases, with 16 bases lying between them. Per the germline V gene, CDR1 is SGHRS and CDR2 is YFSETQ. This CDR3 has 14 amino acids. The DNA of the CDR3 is TGCGCCAGCGCGGCCGATCAGGGCCACTATGGCTACACCTTC. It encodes CASAADQGHYGYTF.

CDR3 residues: CATSYGWGQGGEETQYF. The CDR3, as DNA: TGTGCCACCAGCTATGGATGGGGCCAGGGAGGTGAGGAGACCCAGTACTTC. The chain recombines TRBV15 with TRBJ2-5; a possible D gene is TRBD2 (6 bases). Germline-derived CDR1 and CDR2 are LNHNV and YYDKDF (reference sequence). The CDR3 spans 17 residues. V gave up 5 bases and J gave up 5 bases, with 24 bases separating them.

The CDR3 loop reads CASSEGGTNYEQYF. DNA of the CDR3: TGCGCCAGCAGTGAAGGGGGTACTAACTACGAGCAGTACTTC. The genes are TRBV10-1 and TRBJ2-7; the D gene is possibly TRBD1 (6 bases). Germline lookup yields CDR1 WNHNN and CDR2 SYGVQD (reference sequence). Trimming cost V 3 bases and J 3 bases, with 12 bases left between them. The CDR3 runs to 14 residues.

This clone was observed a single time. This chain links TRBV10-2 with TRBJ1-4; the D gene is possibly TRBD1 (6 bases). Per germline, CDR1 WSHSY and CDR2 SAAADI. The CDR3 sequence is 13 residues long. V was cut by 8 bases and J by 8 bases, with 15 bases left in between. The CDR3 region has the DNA TGCGCCAGCGATCCAGGGGTAGGAGAAAAACTGTTTTTT. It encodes CASDPGVGEKLFF.

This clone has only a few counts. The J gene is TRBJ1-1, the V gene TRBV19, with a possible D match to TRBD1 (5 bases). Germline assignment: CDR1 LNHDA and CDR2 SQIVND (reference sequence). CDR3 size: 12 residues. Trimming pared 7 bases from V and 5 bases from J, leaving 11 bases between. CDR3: CASNVGHTEAFF. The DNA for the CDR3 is TGTGCCAGTAATGTGGGGCATACTGAAGCTTTCTTT.